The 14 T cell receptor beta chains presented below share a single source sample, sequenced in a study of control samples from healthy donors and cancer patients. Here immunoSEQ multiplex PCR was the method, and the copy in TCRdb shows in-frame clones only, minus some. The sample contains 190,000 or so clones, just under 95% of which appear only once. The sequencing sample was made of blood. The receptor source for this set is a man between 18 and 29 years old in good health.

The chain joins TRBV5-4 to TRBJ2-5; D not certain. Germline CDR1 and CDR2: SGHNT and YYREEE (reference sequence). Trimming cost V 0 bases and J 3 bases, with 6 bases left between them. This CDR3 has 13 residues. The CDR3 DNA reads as TGTGCCAGCAGCTTGGGAGGCGAAGAGACCCAGTACTTC. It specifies CASSLGGEETQYF.

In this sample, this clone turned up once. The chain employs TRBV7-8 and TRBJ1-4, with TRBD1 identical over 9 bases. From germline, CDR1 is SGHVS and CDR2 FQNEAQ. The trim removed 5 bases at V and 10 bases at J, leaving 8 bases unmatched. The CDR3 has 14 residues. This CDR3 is CASSEDRGVVKLFF. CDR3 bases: TGTGCCAGCAGCGAGGACAGGGGTGTGGTAAAACTGTTTTTT.

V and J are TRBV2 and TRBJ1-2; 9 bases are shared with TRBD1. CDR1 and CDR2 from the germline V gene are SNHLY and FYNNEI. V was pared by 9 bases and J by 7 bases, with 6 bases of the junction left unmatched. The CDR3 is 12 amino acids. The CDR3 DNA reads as TGTGCCAGGTTACAGGGGGCAATTGGCTACACCTTC. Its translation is CARLQGAIGYTF.

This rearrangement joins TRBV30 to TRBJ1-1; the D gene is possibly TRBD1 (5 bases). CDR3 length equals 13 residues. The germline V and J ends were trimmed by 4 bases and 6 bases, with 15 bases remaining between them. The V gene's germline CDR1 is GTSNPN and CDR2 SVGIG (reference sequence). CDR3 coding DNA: TGTGCCTGGAATGGGGGGAGGTGGGCTGAAGCTTTCTTT. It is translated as CAWNGGRWAEAFF.

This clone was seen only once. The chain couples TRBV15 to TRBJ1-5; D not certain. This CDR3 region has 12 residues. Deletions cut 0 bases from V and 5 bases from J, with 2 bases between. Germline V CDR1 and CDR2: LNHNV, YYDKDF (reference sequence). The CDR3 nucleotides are TGTGCCACCAGCAGAGAGTATCAGCCCCAGCATTTT. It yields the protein CATSREYQPQHF. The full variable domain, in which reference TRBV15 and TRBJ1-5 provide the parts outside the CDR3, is DAMVIQNPRYQVTQFGKPVTLSCSQTLNHNVMYWYQQKSSQAPKLLFHYYDKDFNNEADTPDNFQSRRPNTSFCFLDIRSPGLGDTAMYLCATSREYQPQHFGDGTRLSIL.

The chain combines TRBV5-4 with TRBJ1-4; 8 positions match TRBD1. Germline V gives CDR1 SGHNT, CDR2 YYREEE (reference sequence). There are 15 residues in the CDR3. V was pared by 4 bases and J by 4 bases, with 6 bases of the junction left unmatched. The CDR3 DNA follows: TGTGCCAGCAGCCCTGACAGGGGAAGTAATGAAAAACTGTTTTTT. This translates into CASSPDRGSNEKLFF.

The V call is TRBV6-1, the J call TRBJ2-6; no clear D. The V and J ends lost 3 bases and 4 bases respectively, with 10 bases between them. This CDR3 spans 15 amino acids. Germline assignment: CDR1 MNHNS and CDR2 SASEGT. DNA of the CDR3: TGTGCCAGCAGTGACAGGCTCGCGGGGGCCAACGTCCTGACTTTC. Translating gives CASSDRLAGANVLTF.

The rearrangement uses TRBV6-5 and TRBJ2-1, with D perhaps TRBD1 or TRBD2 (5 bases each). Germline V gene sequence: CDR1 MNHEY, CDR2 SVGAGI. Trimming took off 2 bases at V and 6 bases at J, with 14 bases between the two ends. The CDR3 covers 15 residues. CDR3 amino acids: CASSYEGLWPNEQFF. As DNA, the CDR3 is TGTGCCAGCAGTTACGAGGGGCTATGGCCCAATGAGCAGTTCTTC.

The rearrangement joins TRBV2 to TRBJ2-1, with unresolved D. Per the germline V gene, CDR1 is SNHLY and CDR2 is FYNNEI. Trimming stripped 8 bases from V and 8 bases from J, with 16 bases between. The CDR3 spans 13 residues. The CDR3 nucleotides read TGTGCCAGCCTTCTGGACCGGGCCGATGAGCAGTTCTTC. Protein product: CASLLDRADEQFF.

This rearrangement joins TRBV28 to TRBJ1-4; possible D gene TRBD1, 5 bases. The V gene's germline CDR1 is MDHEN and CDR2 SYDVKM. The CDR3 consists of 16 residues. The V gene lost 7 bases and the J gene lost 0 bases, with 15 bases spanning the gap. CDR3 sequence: CASNTGIFATNEKLFF. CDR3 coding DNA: TGTGCCAGCAATACAGGCATATTTGCAACTAATGAAAAACTGTTTTTT.

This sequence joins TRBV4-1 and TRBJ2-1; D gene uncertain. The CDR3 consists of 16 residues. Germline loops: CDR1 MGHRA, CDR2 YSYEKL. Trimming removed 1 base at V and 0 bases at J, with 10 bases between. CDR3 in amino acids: CASSQGTRSSYNEQFF. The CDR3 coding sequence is TGCGCCAGCAGCCAAGGGACCCGAAGCTCCTACAATGAGCAGTTCTTC.

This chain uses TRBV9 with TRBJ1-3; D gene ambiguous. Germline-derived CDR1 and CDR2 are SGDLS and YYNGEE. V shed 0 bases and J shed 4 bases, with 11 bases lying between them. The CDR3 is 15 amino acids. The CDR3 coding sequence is TGTGCCAGCAGCGTAGGGGCAGACCAAGGAAACACCATATATTTT. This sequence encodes CASSVGADQGNTIYF.

CDR3 sequence (DNA): TGTGCCATCAGTGAAAAGAGGACTAGCGGGGGTTTATACGAGCAGTACTTC. It encodes CAISEKRTSGGLYEQYF. The gene calls are TRBV10-3 and TRBJ2-7, with 13 nucleotides matching TRBD2. V was pared by 3 bases and J by 4 bases, with 9 bases of the junction left unmatched. The CDR3 has 17 residues. CDR1 and CDR2 (germline): ENHRY, SYGVKD.

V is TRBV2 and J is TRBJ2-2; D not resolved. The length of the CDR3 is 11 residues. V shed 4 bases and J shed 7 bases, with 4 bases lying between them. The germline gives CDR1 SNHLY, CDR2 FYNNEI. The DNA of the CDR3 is TGTGCCAGCAGTGCTCTCGGGGAGCTGTTTTTT. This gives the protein CASSALGELFF. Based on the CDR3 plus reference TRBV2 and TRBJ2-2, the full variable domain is EPEVTQTPSHQVTQMGQEVILRCVPISNHLYFYWYRQILGQKVEFLVSFYNNEISEKSEIFDDQFSVERPDGSNFTLKIRSTKLEDSAMYFCASSALGELFFGEGSRLTVL.